These 8 T cell receptor beta chains originate from one sample sequenced in a study of T cell repertoires in cytomegalovirus infection. TCRdb re-called the reads through MiXCR, storing one row per CDR3 protein. This table has approximately 730,000 distinct CDR3 sequences, around 35% appearing once. Their cognate antigens are unknown. Sample: cultured PBMCs, taken from culture after CMV antigen stimulation. The source is a human donor in good health (CMV status not recorded). Some clones in this sample may be carry-over from other donors' samples.

This clonotype showed up just a few times. The chain is built from TRBV19 and TRBJ1-5, with a tentative D call TRBD1 (6 bases). V gave up 4 bases and J gave up 11 bases, with 15 bases separating them. Germline CDR1 is LNHDA and CDR2 is SQIVND (reference sequence). This CDR3 comprises 13 residues. The CDR3 spells CASSREGDKAQHF. CDR3 coding DNA: TGTGCCAGTAGTAGGGAGGGGGACAAAGCCCAGCATTTT.

V gene TRBV5-4 combines with J gene TRBJ1-2; tentative D call: TRBD1 (6 bases). This CDR3 comprises 13 residues. Per the germline V gene, CDR1 is SGHNT and CDR2 is YYREEE (reference sequence). Trimming removed 5 bases at V and 2 bases at J, with 10 bases between. Written as DNA, the CDR3 is TGTGCCAGCAGGGATACAGGGAACTATGGCTACACCTTC. This codes for CASRDTGNYGYTF. Combining the CDR3 with reference TRBV5-4 and TRBJ1-2 gives the whole variable domain ETGVTQSPTHLIKTRGQQVTLRCSSQSGHNTVSWYQQALGQGPQFIFQYYREEENGRGNFPPRFSGLQFPNYSSELNVNALELDDSALYLCASRDTGNYGYTFGSGTRLTVV.

The CDR3 coding sequence is TGTGCCAGCAGTCAACTGCTCTGGGAGAACACTGAAGCTTTCTTT. The encoded protein is CASSQLLWENTEAFF. The genes are TRBV6-1 and TRBJ1-1, with D unresolved. Germline values: CDR1 MNHNS, CDR2 SASEGT. V lost 5 bases to trimming and J lost 1 base, with 14 bases between them. The CDR3 covers 15 residues.

The chain employs TRBV7-6 and TRBJ2-7; 9 bases map to TRBD2. The V and J ends lost 5 bases and 3 bases, in that order; junction bases with no gene match: 11. Germline CDR1 SGHVS, CDR2 FNYEAQ. CDR3 length equals 16 residues. CDR3 in DNA: TGTGCCAGCAGCCCCCCCGGGGCTAGCGGGGACTACGAGCAGTACTTC. Translating it yields CASSPPGASGDYEQYF.

The rearrangement joins TRBV11-2 to TRBJ1-5, with a possible D match to TRBD1 (6 bases). Germline V gene lookup returns CDR1 SGHAT and CDR2 FQNNGV. The CDR3 has 13 residues. The germline V and J ends were trimmed by 5 bases and 7 bases, with 12 bases remaining between them. CDR3 sequence reads: CASSQSQGQPQHF. In nucleotides, the CDR3 is TGTGCCAGCAGCCAATCACAGGGCCAGCCCCAGCATTTT. The full variable domain, completed using reference TRBV11-2 and TRBJ1-5, is EAGVAQSPRYKIIEKRQSVAFWCNPISGHATLYWYQQILGQGPKLLIQFQNNGVVDDSQLPKDRFSAERLKGVDSTLKIQPAKLEDSAVYLCASSQSQGQPQHFGDGTRLSIL.

This clonotype was found many times. The genes are TRBV7-2 and TRBJ1-1, with TRBD1 matching over 8 bases. Losses at the gene ends were 2 bases for V and 0 bases for J; bases not matched to a gene: 8. The germline V gene encodes CDR1 SGHTA and CDR2 FQGNSA. CDR3 length: 17 amino acids. In DNA, the CDR3 is TGTGCCAGCAGCTTAAGGGGACTACAGGGGGTGAACACTGAAGCTTTCTTT. It encodes CASSLRGLQGVNTEAFF.

J is TRBJ2-4 and V is TRBV4-2; TRBD2 matches at 7 bases. The CDR3 covers 16 residues. CDR1 LGHNA and CDR2 YNFKEQ come from the germline V gene. The V segment lost 4 bases and the J segment 2 bases; nucleotides outside the gene matches: 8. As DNA, the CDR3 is TGTGCCAGCAGCCCAGTGGGGGGGATGACCAAAAACATTCAGTACTTC. It codes for CASSPVGGMTKNIQYF.

This clonotype was counted between two and nine times. This chain joins TRBV6-1 and TRBJ1-1; 10 bases match TRBD1. The CDR3 covers 14 residues. With V trimmed by 7 bases and J by 4 bases, 6 bases remained unmatched. Germline V gene lookup returns CDR1 MNHNS and CDR2 SASEGT. Here the CDR3 DNA reads TGTGCCAGCACCCGACAGGGGGCCCTCACTGAAGCTTTCTTT. It translates to CASTRQGALTEAFF.